This entry features one T cell receptor (beta chain) sequence. Antigen: not known. This CDR3 is 10 amino acids long. Trimming left V 3 bases short and J 11 bases short, with 7 bases between. Germline-derived CDR1 and CDR2 are KGHDR and SFDVKD. The data stem from a study of blood T cells in healthy people across ages. A J-beta primer mix and a sample-barcoded 5' primer were used in a second PCR of about 7 to 12 cycles. In TCRdb, the 5' RACE reads were re-called with MiXCR into one record per CDR3 protein. In the table there are 550,000 to 750,000 distinct CDR3 sequences, around 21% of which are singletons. Study-level findings and limits: Per-million-T-cell TCR beta diversity fell roughly linearly with age.

This TCR was sampled from a man aged 70 or older in good health. Sequenced material: blood. This chain connects TRBV24-1 to TRBJ2-7; no definite D call. In DNA, the CDR3 is TGTGCCACCAGTGATACCATGGAGTACTTC. This sequence encodes CATSDTMEYF.